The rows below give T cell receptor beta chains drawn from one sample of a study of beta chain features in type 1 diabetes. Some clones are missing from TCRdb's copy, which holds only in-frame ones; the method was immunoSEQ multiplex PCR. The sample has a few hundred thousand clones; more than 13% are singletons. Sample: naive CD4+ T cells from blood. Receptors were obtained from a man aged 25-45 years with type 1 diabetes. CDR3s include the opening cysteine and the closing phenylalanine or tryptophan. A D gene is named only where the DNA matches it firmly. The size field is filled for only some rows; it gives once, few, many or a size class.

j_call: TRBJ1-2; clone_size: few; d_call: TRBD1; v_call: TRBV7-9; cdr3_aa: CASSGTAANYGYTF; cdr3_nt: TGTGCCAGCAGCGGGACAGCCGCTAACTATGGCTACACCTTC
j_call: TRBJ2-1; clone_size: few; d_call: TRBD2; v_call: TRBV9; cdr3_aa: CASSVQTSGNEQFF; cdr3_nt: TGTGCCAGCAGCGTACAAACTAGCGGCAATGAGCAGTTCTTC
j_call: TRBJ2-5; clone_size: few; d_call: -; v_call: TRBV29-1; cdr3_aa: CSVEGQEETQYF; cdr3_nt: TGCAGCGTTGAAGGACAGGAAGAGACCCAGTACTTC
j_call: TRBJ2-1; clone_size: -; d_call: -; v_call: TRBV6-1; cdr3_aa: CASSEASYYNEQFF; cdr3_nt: TGTGCCAGCAGTGAAGCGAGCTATTACAATGAGCAGTTCTTC
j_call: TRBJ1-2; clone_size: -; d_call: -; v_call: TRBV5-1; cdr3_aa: CASSFPGDGYTF; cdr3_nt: TGCGCCAGCAGCTTCCCAGGGGATGGCTACACCTTC
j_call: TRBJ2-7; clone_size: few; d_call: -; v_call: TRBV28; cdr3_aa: CASSLRRPYSYEQYF; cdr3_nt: TGTGCCAGCAGTTTAAGGAGACCCTACTCCTACGAGCAGTACTTC
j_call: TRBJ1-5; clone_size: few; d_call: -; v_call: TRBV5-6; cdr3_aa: CASSLGTGHPHQPQHF; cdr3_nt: TGTGCCAGCAGCTTGGGTACCGGACACCCCCATCAGCCCCAGCATTTT
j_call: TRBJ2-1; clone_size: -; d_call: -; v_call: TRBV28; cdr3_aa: CASRPFGRDSYNEQFF; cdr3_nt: TGTGCCAGCAGGCCTTTTGGGCGGGACTCCTACAATGAGCAGTTCTTC
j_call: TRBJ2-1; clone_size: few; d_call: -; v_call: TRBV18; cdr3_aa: CASSPTTGVQFF; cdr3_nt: TGTGCCAGCTCACCCACGACAGGAGTGCAGTTCTTC
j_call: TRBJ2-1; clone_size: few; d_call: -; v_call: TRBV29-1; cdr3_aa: CSVLRGMHYNEQFF; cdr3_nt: TGCAGCGTCTTAAGGGGGATGCATTACAATGAGCAGTTCTTC
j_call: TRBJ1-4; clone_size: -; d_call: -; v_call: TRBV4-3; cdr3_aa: CASSQHSWTEDNEKLFF; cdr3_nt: TGCGCCAGCAGCCAACATTCCTGGACAGAAGATAATGAAAAACTGTTTTTT
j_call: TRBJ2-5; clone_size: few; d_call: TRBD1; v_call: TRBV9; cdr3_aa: CASSVGGTGGGGETQYF; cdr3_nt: TGTGCCAGCAGCGTGGGAGGGACAGGGGGCGGAGGAGAGACCCAGTACTTC
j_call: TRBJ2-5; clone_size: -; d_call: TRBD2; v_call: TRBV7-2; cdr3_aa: CASSVSGAILGETQYF; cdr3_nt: TGTGCCAGCAGCGTGAGCGGGGCTATCCTTGGGGAGACCCAGTACTTC
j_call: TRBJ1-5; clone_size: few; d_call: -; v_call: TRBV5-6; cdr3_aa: CASSFSFYGNQPQHF; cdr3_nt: TGTGCCAGCAGCTTTAGCTTCTACGGCAATCAGCCCCAGCATTTT
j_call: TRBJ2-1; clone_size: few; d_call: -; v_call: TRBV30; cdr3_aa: CAWSDDPSYYNEQFF; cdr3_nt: TGTGCCTGGAGTGATGATCCTAGCTACTACAATGAGCAGTTCTTC
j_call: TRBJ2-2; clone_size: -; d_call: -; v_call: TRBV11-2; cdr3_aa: CASSLMDSATGELFF; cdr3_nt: TGTGCCAGCAGCTTAATGGACAGTGCCACCGGGGAGCTGTTTTTT
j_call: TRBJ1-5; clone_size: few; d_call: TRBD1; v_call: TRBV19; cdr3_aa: CATGTGGVDNQPQHF; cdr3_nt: TGTGCCACCGGGACAGGGGGGGTTGACAATCAGCCCCAGCATTTT
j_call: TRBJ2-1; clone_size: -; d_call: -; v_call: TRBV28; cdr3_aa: CASAEANNEQFF; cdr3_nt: TGTGCCAGCGCGGAGGCAAACAATGAGCAGTTCTTC
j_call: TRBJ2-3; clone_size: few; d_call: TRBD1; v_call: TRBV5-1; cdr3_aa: CASSYGQDTDTQYF; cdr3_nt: TGCGCCAGCAGCTATGGACAGGACACAGATACGCAGTATTTT
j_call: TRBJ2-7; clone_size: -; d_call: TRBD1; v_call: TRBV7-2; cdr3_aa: CASSYRDRRTYEQYF; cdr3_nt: TGTGCCAGCAGCTATAGGGACAGGAGAACCTACGAGCAGTACTTC
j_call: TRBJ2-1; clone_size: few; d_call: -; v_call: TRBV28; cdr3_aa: CASSLRNEQFF; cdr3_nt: TGTGCCAGCAGTCTGAGAAATGAGCAGTTCTTC
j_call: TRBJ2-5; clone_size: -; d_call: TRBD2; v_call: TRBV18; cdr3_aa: CASSPGLAGDETQYF; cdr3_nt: TGTGCCAGCTCCCCCGGACTAGCGGGAGATGAGACCCAGTACTTC
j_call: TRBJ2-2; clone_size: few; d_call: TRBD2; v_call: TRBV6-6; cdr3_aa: CASQRETKGTGELFF; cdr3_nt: TGTGCCAGTCAGCGGGAAACAAAGGGGACCGGGGAGCTGTTTTTT
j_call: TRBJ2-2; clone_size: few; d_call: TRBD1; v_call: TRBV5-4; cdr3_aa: CASRRTGGVEELFF; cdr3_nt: TGTGCCAGCAGACGGACAGGGGGCGTGGAGGAGCTGTTTTTT
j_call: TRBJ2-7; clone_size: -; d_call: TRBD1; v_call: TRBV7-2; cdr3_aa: CASSRDRERLYEQYF; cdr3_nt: TGTGCCAGCAGCCGCGACAGGGAACGACTCTACGAGCAGTACTTC
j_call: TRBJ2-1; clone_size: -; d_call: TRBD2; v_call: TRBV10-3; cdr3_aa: CATESSGSSYNEQFF; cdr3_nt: TGTGCCACCGAGTCTAGCGGGAGCTCCTACAATGAGCAGTTCTTC
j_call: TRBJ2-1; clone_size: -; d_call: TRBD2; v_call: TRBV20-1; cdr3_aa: CSVAGRNEQFF; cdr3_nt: TGCAGTGTAGCGGGACGGAATGAGCAGTTCTTC
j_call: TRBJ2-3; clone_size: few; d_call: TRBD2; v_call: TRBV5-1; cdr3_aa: CASSPGTSGVDTQYF; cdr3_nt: TGCGCCAGCAGCCCCGGGACTAGCGGAGTAGATACGCAGTATTTT
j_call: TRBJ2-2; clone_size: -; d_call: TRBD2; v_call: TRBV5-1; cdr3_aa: CASSSLAGVPGELFF; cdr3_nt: TGCGCCAGCAGTTCACTAGCGGGAGTCCCCGGGGAGCTGTTTTTT
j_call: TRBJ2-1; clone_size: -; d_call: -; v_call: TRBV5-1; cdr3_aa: CASSPERPHNEQFF; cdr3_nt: TGCGCCAGCAGCCCGGAGAGGCCACACAATGAGCAGTTCTTC
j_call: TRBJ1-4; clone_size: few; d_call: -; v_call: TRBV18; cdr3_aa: CASSPRGTNEKLFF; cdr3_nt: TGTGCCAGCTCACCGAGAGGAACTAATGAAAAACTGTTTTTT
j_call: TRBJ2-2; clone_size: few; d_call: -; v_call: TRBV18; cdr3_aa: CASSPRQGNTGELFF; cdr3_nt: TGTGCCAGCTCACCACGGCAGGGGAACACCGGGGAGCTGTTTTTT
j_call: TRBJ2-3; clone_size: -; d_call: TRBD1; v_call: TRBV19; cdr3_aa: CASSRDSSWTDTQYF; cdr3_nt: TGTGCCAGTAGCCGGGACAGTTCTTGGACAGATACGCAGTATTTT
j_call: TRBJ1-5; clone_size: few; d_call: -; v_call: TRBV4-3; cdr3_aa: CASSQTPGVGQPQHF; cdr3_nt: TGCGCCAGCAGCCAGACCCCAGGGGTGGGCCAGCCCCAGCATTTT
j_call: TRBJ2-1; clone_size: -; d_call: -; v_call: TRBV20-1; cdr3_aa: CSASPNSEQFF; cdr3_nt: TGCAGTGCTAGCCCCAACTCAGAGCAGTTCTTC
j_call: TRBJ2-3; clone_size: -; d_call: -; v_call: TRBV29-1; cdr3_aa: CSVVPEIADTQYF; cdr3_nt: TGCAGCGTTGTTCCTGAGATCGCAGATACGCAGTATTTT
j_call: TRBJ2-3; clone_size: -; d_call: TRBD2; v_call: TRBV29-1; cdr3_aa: CSVEGASGSVDTQYF; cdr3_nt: TGCAGCGTTGAAGGGGCTAGCGGGAGCGTGGATACGCAGTATTTT
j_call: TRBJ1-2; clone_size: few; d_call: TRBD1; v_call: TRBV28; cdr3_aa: CASGQVGYGYTF; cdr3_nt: TGTGCCAGCGGACAGGTTGGGTATGGCTACACCTTC
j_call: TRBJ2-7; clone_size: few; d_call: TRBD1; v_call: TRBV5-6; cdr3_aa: CASSLGAARTGGRQYF; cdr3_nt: TGTGCCAGCAGCTTGGGCGCCGCTAGGACAGGGGGGAGGCAGTACTTC
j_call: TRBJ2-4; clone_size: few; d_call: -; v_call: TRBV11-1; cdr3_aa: CASSSTKGENIQYF; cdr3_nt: TGTGCCAGCAGCTCGACCAAGGGGGAGAACATTCAGTACTTC
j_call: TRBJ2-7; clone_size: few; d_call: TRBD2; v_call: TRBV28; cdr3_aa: CASSLLASGPYEQYF; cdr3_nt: TGTGCCAGCAGTTTATTGGCTAGCGGACCCTACGAGCAGTACTTC
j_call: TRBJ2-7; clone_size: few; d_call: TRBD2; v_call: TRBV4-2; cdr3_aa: CASSRTSGASFEQYF; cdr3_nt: TGTGCCAGCAGCCGTACTAGCGGAGCCTCCTTCGAGCAGTACTTC
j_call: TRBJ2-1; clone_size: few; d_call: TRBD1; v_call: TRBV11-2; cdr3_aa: CASSPRTGSIDEQFF; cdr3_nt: TGTGCCAGCAGCCCCCGGACAGGGTCCATCGATGAGCAGTTCTTC
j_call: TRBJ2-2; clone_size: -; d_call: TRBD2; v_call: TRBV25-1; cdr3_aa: CASSLAGGAGELFF; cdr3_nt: TGTGCCAGCAGTTTAGCGGGAGGGGCCGGGGAGCTGTTTTTT